The 18 T cell receptor beta chains given below trace back to one sample, sequenced in a study of blood T cell repertoires in COVID-19. This table comes from immunoSEQ multiplex PCR, and its TCRdb copy is limited to in-frame clones, with some not included. The sample has over 130,000 clones; roughly 85% are singletons. Specimen: PBMCs or T cells enriched from blood (not recorded which). These receptors came from a woman aged 45-65 years who had recovered from COVID-19.

This clone was recorded a few times. This specimen includes other DNA sequences encoding the same CDR3. The chain is built from TRBV7-8 and TRBJ1-5, with 7 bases identical to TRBD1. The CDR3 length is 15 residues. The ends lost 2 bases at V and 7 bases at J; junction bases unmatched: 8. The germline CDR1 and CDR2 sequences are SGHVS and FQNEAQ. The CDR3, as DNA: TGTGCCAGCAGCTTAAGGGGGACAGCCAGGCAGCCCCAGCATTTT. Protein product: CASSLRGTARQPQHF.

This rearrangement joins TRBV19 to TRBJ1-2, with D perhaps matching TRBD1 (5 bases). CDR3 length: 14 amino acids. V was trimmed by 4 bases and J by 4 bases, leaving 13 bases between them. Looked up from germline, CDR1 is LNHDA and CDR2 is SQIVND (reference sequence). The CDR3 sequence: CASSRTLGGYGYTF. The DNA for the CDR3 is TGTGCCAGTAGTAGGACCCTGGGGGGCTATGGCTACACCTTC.

This chain links TRBV5-1 with TRBJ1-3; unclear D gene. The CDR3 contains 13 residues. V was shortened by 4 bases and J by 7 bases, with 12 bases between the two germline ends. The V gene's germline CDR1 is SGHRS and CDR2 YFSETQ. CDR3 region: CASSEWTGNTIYF. Written as DNA, the CDR3 is TGCGCCAGCAGCGAATGGACGGGGAACACCATATATTTT.

The CDR3 DNA is TGTGCCAGCAGCCTCCCCCCGGGTGAAAAACTGTTTTTT. Its protein product is CASSLPPGEKLFF. The V call is TRBV3-1 (or the pseudogene TRBV3-2), the J call TRBJ1-4; no clear D gene. Germline CDR1 reads LGHDT; CDR2 reads YNNKEL (reference sequence). The CDR3 is 13 residues long. The ends were cut back, 4 bases at V and 7 bases at J, with 10 bases in the middle.

This clone has just a few counts. The chain joins TRBV11-2 to TRBJ1-1, with TRBD1 as a possible D gene (6 bases). V was cut by 5 bases and J by 2 bases, with 15 bases left in between. In germline, CDR1 is SGHAT, CDR2 FQNNGV. The CDR3 runs to 15 residues. The CDR3 nucleotides read TGTGCCAGCAGCCCGACGACAGGTTCTAACACTGAAGCTTTCTTT. Translation: CASSPTTGSNTEAFF.

The V call is TRBV19, the J call TRBJ2-5; D gene unclear. This CDR3 has 12 residues. Germline values: CDR1 LNHDA, CDR2 SQIVND (reference sequence). The germline V and J ends were trimmed by 3 bases and 3 bases, with 5 bases remaining between them. The CDR3 DNA follows: TGTGCCAGTAGTATGGCAGAAGAGACCCAGTACTTC. Its protein product is CASSMAEETQYF.

This clone was counted between two and nine times. The chain carries TRBV7-9 and TRBJ1-6; 9 positions match TRBD1. Germline CDR1 SEHNR, CDR2 FQNEAQ (reference sequence). The CDR3 has 18 amino acids. The V segment lost 5 bases and the J segment 1 base; nucleotides outside the gene matches: 9. This chain's CDR3 is CASSPWTGVKSYNSPLHF. The CDR3 DNA follows: TGTGCCAGCAGCCCTTGGACAGGGGTAAAGTCCTATAATTCACCCCTCCACTTT. The variable domain in full, completed from reference TRBV7-9 and TRBJ1-6, reads DTGVSQNPRHKITKRGQNVTFRCDPISEHNRLYWYRQTLGQGPEFLTYFQNEAQLEKSRLLSDRFSAERPKGSFSTLEIQRTEQGDSAMYLCASSPWTGVKSYNSPLHFGNGTRLTVT.

This sequence joins TRBV28 and TRBJ2-3; no clear D. Trimming stripped 1 base from V and 3 bases from J, with 5 bases between. The germline V gene encodes CDR1 MDHEN and CDR2 SYDVKM. The CDR3 sequence is 13 residues long. The CDR3, as DNA: TGTGCCAGCAGTTTATTCCGGACAGATACGCAGTATTTT. Residues: CASSLFRTDTQYF.

The CDR3 spells CASSLRQGFQETQYF. The CDR3 region has the DNA TGTGCCAGCAGCTTGAGGCAGGGGTTCCAAGAGACCCAGTACTTC. The genes are TRBV7-2 and TRBJ2-5, with TRBD1 as a possible D gene (6 bases). The CDR3 extends over 15 amino acids. Germline CDR1 is SGHTA and CDR2 is FQGNSA. V lost 3 bases and J 1 base, leaving 12 bases between the germline ends.

The chain joins TRBV19 to TRBJ1-5, with a tentative D call TRBD1 (5 bases). V was shortened by 7 bases and J by 4 bases, with 11 bases between the two germline ends. The CDR3 has 13 residues. Germline CDR1 LNHDA, CDR2 SQIVND (reference sequence). CDR3 sequence: CASTNAGNQPQHF. The CDR3 DNA is TGTGCCAGTACCAATGCAGGGAATCAGCCCCAGCATTTT.

This clone was found a few times. The J gene is TRBJ2-2, the V gene TRBV7-2; D possibly corresponds to TRBD2 (5 bases). Trimming took 5 bases from V and 4 from J, leaving 11 bases between them. Germline lookup yields CDR1 SGHTA and CDR2 FQGNSA. The CDR3 runs to 14 residues. CDR3 nucleotides: TGTGCCAGCAGCCCGAGCGGTGGCACCGGGGAGCTGTTTTTT. Its protein is CASSPSGGTGELFF.

The rearrangement joins TRBV29-1 to TRBJ2-1; a weak D match, TRBD1 (6 bases). Trimming left V 4 bases short and J 5 bases short, with 9 bases between. Per the germline V gene, CDR1 is SQVTM and CDR2 is ANQGSEA. The CDR3 is 12 amino acids. The CDR3 loop is CSVARGDNEQFF. For the CDR3, the DNA is TGCAGCGTTGCCAGGGGTGACAATGAGCAGTTCTTC.

The chain uses TRBV5-6 and TRBJ2-7; perhaps TRBD1 as D (6 bases). V lost 4 bases and J 3 bases, leaving 14 bases between the germline ends. The CDR3 has 14 residues. Germline CDR1 is SGHDT and CDR2 is YYEEEE. The CDR3 sequence is CASSPINRDYEQYF. CDR3 in DNA: TGTGCCAGCAGCCCAATTAACAGGGACTACGAGCAGTACTTC.

The chain employs TRBV5-1 and TRBJ1-5; a weak D match, TRBD1 (6 bases). The V gene's germline CDR1 is SGHRS and CDR2 YFSETQ. Trimming removed 0 bases from V and 6 bases from J, with 13 bases in between. The CDR3 totals 15 residues. Here the CDR3 DNA reads TGCGCCAGCAGCTTGGATGGGGGCGGGGGTCAGCCCCAGCATTTT. Protein product: CASSLDGGGGQPQHF. Filled out from reference TRBV5-1 and TRBJ1-5, the complete variable domain reads KAGVTQTPRYLIKTRGQQVTLSCSPISGHRSVSWYQQTPGQGLQFLFEYFSETQRNKGNFPGRFSGRQFSNSRSEMNVSTLELGDSALYLCASSLDGGGGQPQHFGDGTRLSIL.

In its sample, this clone was seen once. V is TRBV28 and J is TRBJ2-1; TRBD2 agrees at 8 bases. Germline trimming cut 5 bases from V and 6 bases from J; bases unmatched to any gene: 12. This CDR3 region has 16 residues. Looked up from germline, CDR1 is MDHEN and CDR2 is SYDVKM. CDR3 nucleotides: TGTGCCAGCAGTATCGGACTAGCCGGAGGGATCAATGAGCAGTTCTTC. This gives the protein CASSIGLAGGINEQFF. Full variable domain (outside the CDR3, taken from reference TRBV28 and TRBJ2-1): DVKVTQSSRYLVKRTGEKVFLECVQDMDHENMFWYRQDPGLGLRLIYFSYDVKMKEKGDIPEGYSVSREKKERFSLILESASTNQTSMYLCASSIGLAGGINEQFFGPGTRLTVL.

J is TRBJ2-2 and V is TRBV27; D remains ambiguous. Germline CDR1 MNHEY, CDR2 SMNVEV (reference sequence). Trimming left V 3 bases short and J 0 bases short, with 5 bases between. CDR3 size: 14 residues. The DNA for the CDR3 is TGTGCCAGCAGTTTTGGCCCGAACACCGGGGAGCTGTTTTTT. Protein sequence: CASSFGPNTGELFF.

The CDR3 nucleotides read TGCGCCAGCAGTGATCCGACCGGGACAGGGGACGAGCAGTACTTC. It codes for CASSDPTGTGDEQYF. The V call is TRBV10-1, the J call TRBJ2-7; the match to TRBD1 covers 10 bases. The CDR3 runs to 15 residues. V lost 3 bases to trimming and J lost 5 bases; unmatched junction nucleotides: 7. CDR1 and CDR2 from the germline V gene are WNHNN and SYGVQD (reference sequence).

The J gene is TRBJ1-1, the V gene TRBV3-1 (or the pseudogene TRBV3-2); the D gene is possibly TRBD1 (6 bases). Deletions cut 1 base from V and 6 bases from J, with 18 bases between. There are 16 residues in the CDR3. CDR1 is LGHDT and CDR2 is YNNKEL in the germline V gene (reference sequence). The CDR3 sequence: CASSQGGGRINSEAFF. The CDR3, as DNA: TGTGCCAGCAGCCAAGGCGGGGGGCGCATAAACTCTGAAGCTTTCTTT.